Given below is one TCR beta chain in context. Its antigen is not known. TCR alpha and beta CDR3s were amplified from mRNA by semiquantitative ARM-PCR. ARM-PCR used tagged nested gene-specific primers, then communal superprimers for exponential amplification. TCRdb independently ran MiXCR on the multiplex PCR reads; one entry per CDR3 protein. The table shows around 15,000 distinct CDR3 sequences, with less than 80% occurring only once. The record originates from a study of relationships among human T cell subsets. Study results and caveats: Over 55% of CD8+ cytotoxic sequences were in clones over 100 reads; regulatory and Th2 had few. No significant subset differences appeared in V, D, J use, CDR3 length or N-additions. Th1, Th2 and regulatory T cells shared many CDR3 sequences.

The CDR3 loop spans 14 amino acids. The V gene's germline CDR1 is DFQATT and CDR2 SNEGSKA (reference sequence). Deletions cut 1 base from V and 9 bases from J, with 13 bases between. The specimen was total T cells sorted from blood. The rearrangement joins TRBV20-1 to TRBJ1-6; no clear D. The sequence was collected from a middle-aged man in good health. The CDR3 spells CSARVGIDSSPLHF. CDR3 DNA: TGCAGTGCTAGAGTAGGGATCGACTCTTCACCCCTCCACTTT.